This T cell receptor beta chain is drawn from a study of control samples from healthy donors and cancer patients. Clones were sequenced by immunoSEQ multiplex PCR, and TCRdb holds only the in-frame ones, with some missing. The sample records approximately 180,000 clones, around 90% being singletons. CDR1 and CDR2 (germline): SGHRS, YFSETQ. The V and J ends lost 5 bases and 4 bases respectively, with 12 bases between them. The CDR3 has 13 amino acids. The TCR comes from a woman aged 35 to 49 in good health. The chain has TRBV5-1 and TRBJ1-2; a weak D match, TRBD1 (5 bases). The sample taken for sequencing was blood. The DNA of the CDR3 is TGCGCCAGCAGGCCGCCGCAGGGCTATGGCTACACCTTC. As protein: CASRPPQGYGYTF. The variable domain in full, with the rest retrieved from reference TRBV5-1 and TRBJ1-2, is KAGVTQTPRYLIKTRGQQVTLSCSPISGHRSVSWYQQTPGQGLQFLFEYFSETQRNKGNFPGRFSGRQFSNSRSEMNVSTLELGDSALYLCASRPPQGYGYTFGSGTRLTVV.